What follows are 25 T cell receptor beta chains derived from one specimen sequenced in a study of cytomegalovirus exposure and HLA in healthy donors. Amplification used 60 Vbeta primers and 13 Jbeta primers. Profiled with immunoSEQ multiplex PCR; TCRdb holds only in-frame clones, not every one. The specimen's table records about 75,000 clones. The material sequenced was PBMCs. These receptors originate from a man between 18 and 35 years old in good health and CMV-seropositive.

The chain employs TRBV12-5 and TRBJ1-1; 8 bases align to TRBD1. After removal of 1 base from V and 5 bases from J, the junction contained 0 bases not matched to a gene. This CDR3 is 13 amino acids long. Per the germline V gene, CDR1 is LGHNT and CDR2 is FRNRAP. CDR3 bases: TGTGCTAGTGGTTTGGGACAGGGGACTGAAGCTTTCTTT. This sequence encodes CASGLGQGTEAFF.

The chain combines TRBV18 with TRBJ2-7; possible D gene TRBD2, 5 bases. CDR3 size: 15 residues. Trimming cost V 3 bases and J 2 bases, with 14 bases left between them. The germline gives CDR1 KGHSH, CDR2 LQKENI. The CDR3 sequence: CASSPRGNFPYEQYF. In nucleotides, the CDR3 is TGTGCCAGCTCACCGCGAGGGAATTTTCCCTACGAGCAGTACTTC.

CDR3 loop: CASSQFGGAGQPQHF. In nucleotides, the CDR3 is TGCGCCAGCAGCCAGTTCGGGGGGGCGGGTCAGCCCCAGCATTTT. This sequence joins TRBV4-1 and TRBJ1-5; tentative D call: TRBD1 (6 bases). Germline V lookup: CDR1 MGHRA, CDR2 YSYEKL. V gave up 3 bases and J gave up 6 bases, with 15 bases separating them. The CDR3 spans 15 residues.

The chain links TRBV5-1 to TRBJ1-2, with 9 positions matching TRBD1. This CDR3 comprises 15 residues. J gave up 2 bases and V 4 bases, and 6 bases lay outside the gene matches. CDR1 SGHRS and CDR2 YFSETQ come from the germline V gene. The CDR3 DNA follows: TGCGCCAGCAGCCCGACAGGGGGAAGGAACTATGGCTACACCTTC. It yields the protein CASSPTGGRNYGYTF.

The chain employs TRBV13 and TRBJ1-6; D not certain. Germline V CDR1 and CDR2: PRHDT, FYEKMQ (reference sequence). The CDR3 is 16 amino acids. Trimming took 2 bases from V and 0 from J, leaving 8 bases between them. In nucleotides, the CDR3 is TGTGCCAGCAGCTTAAGAGGCCTCTCCTATAATTCACCCCTCCACTTT. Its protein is CASSLRGLSYNSPLHF.

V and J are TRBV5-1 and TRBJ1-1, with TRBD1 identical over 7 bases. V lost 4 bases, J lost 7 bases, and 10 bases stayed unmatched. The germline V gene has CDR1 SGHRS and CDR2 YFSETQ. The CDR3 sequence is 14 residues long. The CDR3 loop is CASSTTGDAGEAFF. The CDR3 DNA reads TGCGCCAGCAGCACCACAGGGGACGCGGGTGAAGCTTTCTTT. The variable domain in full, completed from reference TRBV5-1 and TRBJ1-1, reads KAGVTQTPRYLIKTRGQQVTLSCSPISGHRSVSWYQQTPGQGLQFLFEYFSETQRNKGNFPGRFSGRQFSNSRSEMNVSTLELGDSALYLCASSTTGDAGEAFFGQGTRLTVV.

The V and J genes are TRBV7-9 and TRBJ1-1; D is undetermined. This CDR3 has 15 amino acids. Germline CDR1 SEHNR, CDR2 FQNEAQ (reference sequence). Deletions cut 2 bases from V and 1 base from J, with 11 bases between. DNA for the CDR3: TGTGCCAGCAGCTTAAGTAGAGGGAAGAACACTGAAGCTTTCTTT. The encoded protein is CASSLSRGKNTEAFF. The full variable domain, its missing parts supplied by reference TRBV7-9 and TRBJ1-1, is DTGVSQNPRHKITKRGQNVTFRCDPISEHNRLYWYRQTLGQGPEFLTYFQNEAQLEKSRLLSDRFSAERPKGSFSTLEIQRTEQGDSAMYLCASSLSRGKNTEAFFGQGTRLTVV.

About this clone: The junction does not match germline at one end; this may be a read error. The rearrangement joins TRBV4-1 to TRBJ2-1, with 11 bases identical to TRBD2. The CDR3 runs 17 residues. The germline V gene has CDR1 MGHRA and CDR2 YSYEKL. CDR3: CASSRGGLAVSDNEQFF. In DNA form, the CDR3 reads TGCGCCAGCAGCCGGGGGGGACTAGCGGTCTCCGACAATGAGCAGTTCTTC.

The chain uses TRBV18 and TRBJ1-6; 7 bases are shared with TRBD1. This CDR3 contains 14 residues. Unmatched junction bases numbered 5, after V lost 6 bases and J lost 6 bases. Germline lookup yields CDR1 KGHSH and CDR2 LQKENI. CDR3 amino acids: CASSHGTANSPLHF. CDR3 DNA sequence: TGTGCCAGCTCTCACGGGACAGCTAATTCACCCCTCCACTTT.

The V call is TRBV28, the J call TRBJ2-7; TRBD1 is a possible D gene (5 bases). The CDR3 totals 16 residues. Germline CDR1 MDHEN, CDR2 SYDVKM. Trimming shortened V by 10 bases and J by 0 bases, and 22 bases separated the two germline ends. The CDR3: CATRKGVPTPSYEQYF. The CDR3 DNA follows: TGTGCCACCCGCAAAGGGGTCCCCACCCCCTCCTACGAGCAGTACTTC.

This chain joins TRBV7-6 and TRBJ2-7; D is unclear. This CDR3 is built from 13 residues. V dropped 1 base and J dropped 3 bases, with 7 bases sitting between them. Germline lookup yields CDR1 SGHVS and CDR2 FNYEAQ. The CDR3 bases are TGTGCCAGCAGCTTAGGGAGCCTCTACGAGCAGTACTTC. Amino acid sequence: CASSLGSLYEQYF.

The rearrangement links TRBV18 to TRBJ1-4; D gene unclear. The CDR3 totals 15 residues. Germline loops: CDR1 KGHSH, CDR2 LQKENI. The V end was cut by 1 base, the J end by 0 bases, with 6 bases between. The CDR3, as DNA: TGTGCCAGCTCACCACGCGATGCAACTAATGAAAAACTGTTTTTT. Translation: CASSPRDATNEKLFF.

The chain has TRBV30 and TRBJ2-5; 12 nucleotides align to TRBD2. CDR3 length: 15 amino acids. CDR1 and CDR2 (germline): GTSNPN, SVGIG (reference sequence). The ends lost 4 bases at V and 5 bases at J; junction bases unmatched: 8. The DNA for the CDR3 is TGTGCCTGGATGTCGACTAGCGGGGGTCCGGAGACCCAGTACTTC. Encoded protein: CAWMSTSGGPETQYF.

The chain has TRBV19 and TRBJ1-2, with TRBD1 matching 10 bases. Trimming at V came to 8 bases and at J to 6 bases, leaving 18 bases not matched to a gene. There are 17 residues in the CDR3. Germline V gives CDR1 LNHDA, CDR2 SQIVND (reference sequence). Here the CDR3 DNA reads TGTGCCAGTTTCCCCCCCCCGGGACAGGGGCTACGGGATGGCTACACCTTC. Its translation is CASFPPPGQGLRDGYTF.

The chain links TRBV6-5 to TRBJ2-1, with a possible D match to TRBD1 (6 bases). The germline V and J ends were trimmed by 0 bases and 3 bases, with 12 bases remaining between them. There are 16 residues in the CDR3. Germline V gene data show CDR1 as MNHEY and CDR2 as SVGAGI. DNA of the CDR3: TGTGCCAGCAGTTACTCGGCAGGGGCACTCTACAATGAGCAGTTCTTC. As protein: CASSYSAGALYNEQFF.

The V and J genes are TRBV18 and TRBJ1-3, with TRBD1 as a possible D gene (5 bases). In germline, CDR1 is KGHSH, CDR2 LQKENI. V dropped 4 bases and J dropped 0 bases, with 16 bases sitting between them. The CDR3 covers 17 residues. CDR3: CASSLRQPSSSGNTIYF. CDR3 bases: TGTGCCAGCTCACTTAGACAGCCGTCAAGCTCTGGAAACACCATATATTTT.

The CDR3 sequence is CASSQGTGFGGELFF. The DNA for the CDR3 is TGTGCCAGCTCACAGGGGACAGGGTTCGGAGGGGAGCTGTTTTTT. V usage is TRBV9 and J usage is TRBJ2-2; 9 bases map to TRBD1. This CDR3 is built from 15 residues. The trim removed 7 bases at V and 8 bases at J, leaving 12 bases unmatched. Per the germline V gene, CDR1 is SGDLS and CDR2 is YYNGEE.

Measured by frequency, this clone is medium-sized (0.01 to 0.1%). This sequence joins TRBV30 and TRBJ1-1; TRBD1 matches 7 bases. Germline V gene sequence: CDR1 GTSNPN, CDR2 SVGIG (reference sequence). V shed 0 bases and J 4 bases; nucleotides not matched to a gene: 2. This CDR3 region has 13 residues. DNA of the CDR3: TGTGCCTGGAGTGTAGGGACAGCCACTGAAGCTTTCTTT. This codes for CAWSVGTATEAFF.

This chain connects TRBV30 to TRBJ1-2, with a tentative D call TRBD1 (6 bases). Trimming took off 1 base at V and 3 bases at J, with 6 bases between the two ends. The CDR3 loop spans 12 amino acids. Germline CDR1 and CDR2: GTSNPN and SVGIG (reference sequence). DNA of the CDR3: TGTGCCTGGAGTGGGACAGACTATGGCTACACCTTC. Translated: CAWSGTDYGYTF. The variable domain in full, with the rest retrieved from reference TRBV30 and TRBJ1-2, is SQTIHQWPATLVQPVGSPLSLECTVEGTSNPNLYWYRQAAGRGLQLLFYSVGIGQISSEVPQNLSASRPQDRQFILSSKKLLLSDSGFYLCAWSGTDYGYTFGSGTRLTVV.

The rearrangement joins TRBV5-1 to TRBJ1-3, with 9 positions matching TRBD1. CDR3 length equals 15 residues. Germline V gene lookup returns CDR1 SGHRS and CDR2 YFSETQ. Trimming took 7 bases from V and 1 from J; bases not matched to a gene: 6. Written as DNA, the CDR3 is TGCGCCAGCGCGACGGACAGGGGATCTGGAAACACCATATATTTT. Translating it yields CASATDRGSGNTIYF.

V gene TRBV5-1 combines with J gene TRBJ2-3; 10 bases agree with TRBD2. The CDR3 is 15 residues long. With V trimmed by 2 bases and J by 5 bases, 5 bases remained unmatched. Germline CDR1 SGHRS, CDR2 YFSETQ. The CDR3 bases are TGCGCCAGCAGCTTACTAGCGGGGTGGGAAGATACGCAGTATTTT. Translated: CASSLLAGWEDTQYF.

The CDR3 spells CASSFTGPSGGDEQFF. As DNA, the CDR3 is TGTGCCAGCAGCTTTACCGGCCCCTCAGGAGGCGATGAGCAGTTCTTC. V and J are TRBV7-9 and TRBJ2-1, with D perhaps matching TRBD2 (5 bases). The germline CDR1 and CDR2 sequences are SEHNR and FQNEAQ (reference sequence). The CDR3 runs 16 residues. Trimming shortened V by 3 bases and J by 8 bases, and 20 bases separated the two germline ends.

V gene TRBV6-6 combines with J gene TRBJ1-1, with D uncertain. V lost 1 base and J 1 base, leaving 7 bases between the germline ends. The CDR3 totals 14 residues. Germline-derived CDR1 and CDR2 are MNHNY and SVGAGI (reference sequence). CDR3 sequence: CASSYFIENTEAFF. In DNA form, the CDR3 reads TGTGCCAGCAGTTACTTTATAGAGAACACTGAAGCTTTCTTT.

In nucleotides, the CDR3 is TGTGCCAGCAGCTTCTTCACAGGGGGCAGAACAGATACGCAGTATTTT. Amino acids: CASSFFTGGRTDTQYF. V gene TRBV5-6 combines with J gene TRBJ2-3; 9 nucleotides match TRBD1. The germline V gene has CDR1 SGHDT and CDR2 YYEEEE. V trimming: 2 bases; J trimming: 3 bases; junction bases outside the gene matches: 7. This CDR3 is built from 16 residues.

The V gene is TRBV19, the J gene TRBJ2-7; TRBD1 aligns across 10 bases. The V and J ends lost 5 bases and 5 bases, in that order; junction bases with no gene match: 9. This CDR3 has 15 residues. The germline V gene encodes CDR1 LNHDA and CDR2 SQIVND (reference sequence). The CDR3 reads CASSRGTGDPNEQYF. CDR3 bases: TGTGCCAGTAGTCGCGGGACAGGGGACCCCAACGAGCAGTACTTC.